The text below deals with one T cell receptor (beta chain). This entry is derived from a study of PD-L1 blockade in urothelial cancer. Study at large: The researchers analyzed blood 3 weeks (second dose) and 6 weeks after treatment start. Median T cell yield per blood sample was 110,000 to 150,000 cells.

Here immunoSEQ multiplex PCR was the method, and the copy in TCRdb shows in-frame clones only, minus some. Of 70,000 to 75,000 clones listed, 85% to 90% are singletons. CDR1 and CDR2 from the germline V gene are MDHEN and SYDVKM. Deletions cut 2 bases from V and 4 bases from J, with 11 bases between. This CDR3 is built from 14 residues. The chain carries TRBV28 and TRBJ2-5; D is undetermined. Sequencing was performed on PBMCs, taken around atezolizumab (anti-PD-L1) treatment. This TCR derives from a man aged 60 to 69 with urothelial cancer. The CDR3 DNA follows: TGTGCCAGCAGTTTAGCAGACTCCCGAGAGACCCAGTACTTC. Translated, it gives CASSLADSRETQYF.